This T cell receptor (beta chain) was identified in a study of T cells in Graves' hyperthyroidism and ophthalmopathy. Whole-study context: Peripheral blood was acquired at first diagnosis, ahead of any therapy whatsoever. Study results and limitations: Also found in blood were most expanded thyroid clonotypes above 0.001. A model using 13 V-J features told ophthalmopathy apart from stable hyperthyroidism.

As concerns this clonotype: Its antigen is still unknown.

Every diagnosis used clinical symptoms, serum thyroxine and TRAb, thyroid ultrasound and orbital computed tomography. The CDR3 spans 13 residues. Trimming at V came to 5 bases and at J to 5 bases, leaving 4 bases not matched to a gene. The germline V gene has CDR1 SGHVS and CDR2 FQNEAQ. What was amplified from RNA transcripts were TCR beta CDR3 regions. The HTBI primer set was used in a first-round RT-PCR of the TCR CDR3. TCRdb re-derived calls from the multiplex PCR reads in MiXCR, one entry per CDR3 protein. The data show some 300,000 distinct CDR3 sequences, roughly 19% seen once. This receptor was identified in a man aged 45-65 years with Graves' ophthalmopathy. The rearrangement joins TRBV7-8 to TRBJ2-3; 7 positions match TRBD2. The sequenced sample consisted of blood. CDR3 protein: CASSQWGGDTQYF. The CDR3 bases are TGTGCCAGCAGCCAATGGGGGGGAGATACGCAGTATTTT. Full variable domain (missing parts from reference TRBV7-8 and TRBJ2-3): GAGVSQSPRYKVAKRGQDVALRCDPISGHVSLFWYQQALGQGPEFLTYFQNEAQLDKSGLPSDRFFAERPEGSVSTLKIQRTQQEDSAVYLCASSQWGGDTQYFGPGTRLTVL.